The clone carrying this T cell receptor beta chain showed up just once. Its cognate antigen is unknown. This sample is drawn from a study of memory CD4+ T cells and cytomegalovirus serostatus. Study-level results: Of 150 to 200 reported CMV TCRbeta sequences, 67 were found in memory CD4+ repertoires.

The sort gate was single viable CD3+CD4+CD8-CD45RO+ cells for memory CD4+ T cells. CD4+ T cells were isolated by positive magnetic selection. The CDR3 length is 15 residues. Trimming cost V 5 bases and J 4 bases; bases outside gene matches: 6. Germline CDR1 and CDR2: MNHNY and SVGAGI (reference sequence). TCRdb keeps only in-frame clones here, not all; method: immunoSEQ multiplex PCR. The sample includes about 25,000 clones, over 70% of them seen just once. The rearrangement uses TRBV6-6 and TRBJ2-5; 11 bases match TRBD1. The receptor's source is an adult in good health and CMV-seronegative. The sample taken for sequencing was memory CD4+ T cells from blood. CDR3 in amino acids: CASSARTGGLETQYF. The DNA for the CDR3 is TGTGCCAGCAGTGCAAGGACAGGGGGCTTAGAGACCCAGTACTTC.